This record looks at one TCR beta chain sequence and its context. This clone was observed once. The clone's antigen remains unknown. No much larger clone is present one base from it, and per-base qualities are unavailable. The donors were healthy, HIV-negative adults who had no recently reported acute infections or vaccinations. Every donor was a Caucasian adult residing in Nashville, Tennessee, USA. Magnetic negative selection was used to enrich CD4+ T cells, after which naive cells were positively selected on CD45RA and the negative fraction became the memory subset. Blood was collected by leukapheresis, and PBMCs were isolated by Ficoll-Histopaque density gradient centrifugation and then cryopreserved in liquid nitrogen vapor phase. Purity and quantity of every magnetically sorted T cell population were checked by analytical flow cytometry. Each sorted fraction had its genomic DNA isolated and then quantified by UV absorbance on a Nanodrop 2000c.

This entry is derived from a study of shared clonotypes between healthy human individuals (dated by TCRdb to between 2020 and 2021). In terms of the full investigation: The cohort included a few men and a couple of women between 18 and 49 years of age. Per donor, three plates each were used for CD4 naive and CD4 memory, two for CD8 naive, and one for CD8 memory. Per donor, leukapheresis produced somewhere between about 0.94 and 10 billion PBMCs. Blood TCR repertoires of five healthy adults were deeply sequenced to estimate repertoire size and the extent of clonotype sharing between individuals. To increase sequencing depth and limit assay-specific biases, different laboratories used diverse techniques to prepare libraries and sequence TCR repertoires.

Overall results and qualifications from the work: Naive subsets generally had larger estimated clonotype richness than memory subsets did. Because the study included only a small number of donors, the genetic and exposure-history diversity represented was limited. Compared with non-shared clonotypes, the clonotypes found in all four sorted-subset donors had higher generation probabilities. Pairwise subsampling indicated that sequencing depth was expected to affect the degree of clonotype sharing among donors. Even with the large sequencing depth, rarefaction of the sorted-subset datasets indicated that sequencing was incomplete. Sharing across several donors was observed for around 5% of naive CD4, under 4% of naive CD8, about 2.5% of memory CD4, and roughly 0.4% of memory CD8 clonotypes. Sampling was restricted to blood, and TCR repertoires in tissues likely differ from the TCR repertoires found in blood.

Using the deep immunoSEQ assay, TCR CDR3 regions were amplified from genomic DNA by multiplex PCR. Extracted genomic DNA from each cell subset was distributed evenly across all wells of several immunoSEQ 96-well plates, and each plate was treated as a replicate. Each replicate PCR for sorted subsets received around 200 ng genomic DNA, equal to roughly 29,000 T cell genomes. Purified libraries were quantified with a Qubit 3.0 fluorometer, sized on a Bioanalyzer 2100, and re-quantified with the KAPA Library Quantification kit. Each immunoSEQ 96-well plate was sequenced on its own single-read 150-cycle Illumina NextSeq 550 flow cell. Per the authors' processing: The immunoSEQ output contained only junctional sequences without quality scores, so filtering could not match that applied to full-length reads. Sequences were annotated with PyIR, a Python wrapper for IgBLAST v1.9, and V/J genes and CDR3 were assigned using IMGT germline references. Any read was removed if the V/J assignment was weak (E-value above 1e-6), the CDR3 was missing, or the read contained stop codons, out-of-frame junctions, or ambiguous translated residues. V3J clonotypes were defined as sequences sharing an identical inferred V gene, J gene, and CDR3 amino acid sequence. Percentage overlap between repertoires was computed as shared unique clonotypes divided by the size of the smaller repertoire. RTK rarefaction, the Chao1 estimator, and Recon v2.1 estimates of unobserved clonotypes were used to assess repertoire richness. Generation probabilities for all TCRbeta clonotypes obtained by the gDNA method from a handful of donors were computed using OLGA. TCRdb carries this immuneACCESS record with in-frame sequences only. Its versions omit some clonotypes, under half of them owing to an unresolved V gene in the studies checked, with the rest unexplained. V, J and clone size are taken as reported in that table, and D and trimming were inferred from the DNA itself. The sample table contains approximately 2,000,000 clones; only one count was recorded for around 90% of them. The ten largest clones capture around 0.38% of the sample.

The germline V gene provides CDR1 SGDLS and CDR2 YYNGEE. V and J lose 3 bases and 6 bases, and a span of 13 bases separates them. Taken from cysteine to phenylalanine, the CDR3 has 14 residues. Of the read, only the CDR3 DNA is kept; its 42 bases are in frame from base 1. The sequence derives from a young man in good health. Some clones in this sample may be carry-over from other donors' samples. This chain is built from TRBV9 and TRBJ2-1, with the D gene not confidently named. The sample consisted of naive CD4+ T cells from PBMCs. According to the study, the label for this sample's cell subset or site signals: CD45RA+ positively selected. For the CDR3, the sequence is CASSARTNFNEQFF. The nucleotide sequence is TGTGCCAGCAGCGCCCGGACCAACTTCAATGAGCAGTTCTTC.